The 7 T cell receptor beta chains below come from one sample, sequenced in a study of identical twins. From the 5' RACE reads, TCRdb called clonotypes with MiXCR, one entry per CDR3 protein. The sample gives more than 400,000 distinct CDR3 sequences, 13% to 15% of which show up once; roughly 0.42% is in the top ten. These sequences were also reported in another study, on yellow fever vaccine responses in identical twins.

The source material was CD4+ T cells sorted from blood. The receptor source for this set is a woman between 18 and 29 years old in good health.

The table lists this clonotype with a few counts. J is TRBJ1-4 and V is TRBV28; D gene uncertain. The V gene lost 2 bases and the J gene lost 0 bases, with 19 bases spanning the gap. The CDR3 has 19 amino acids. Looked up from germline, CDR1 is MDHEN and CDR2 is SYDVKM. The CDR3 spells CASSLGFGRFLPTNEKLFF. CDR3 nucleotide sequence: TGTGCCAGCAGTTTAGGGTTCGGCAGATTCCTTCCAACTAATGAAAAACTGTTTTTT.

This clonotype turned up a few times. The CDR3, as DNA: TGCAGTGCCGGGACAGGGGGTAATCAGCCCCAGCATTTT. It is translated as CSAGTGGNQPQHF. V is TRBV20-1 and J is TRBJ1-5, with 11 positions matching TRBD1. The CDR3 runs 13 residues. V lost 6 bases to trimming and J lost 4 bases; unmatched junction nucleotides: 2. Germline CDR1 DFQATT, CDR2 SNEGSKA (reference sequence).

The sample holds many counts of this clonotype. The rearrangement joins TRBV5-6 to TRBJ2-7; 10 bases agree with TRBD2. Germline V CDR1 and CDR2: SGHDT, YYEEEE. The trim removed 4 bases at V and 1 base at J, leaving 11 bases unmatched. There are 17 residues in the CDR3. In DNA, the CDR3 is TGTGCCAGCAGCCGACGGACCACTAGCGGGGTATCCTACGAGCAGTACGTC. Amino acid sequence: CASSRRTTSGVSYEQYV.

V gene TRBV5-1 combines with J gene TRBJ2-3, with 7 bases aligning to TRBD2. Germline values: CDR1 SGHRS, CDR2 YFSETQ. Losses at the gene ends were 4 bases for V and 5 bases for J; bases not matched to a gene: 13. This CDR3 spans 16 amino acids. As DNA, the CDR3 is TGCGCCAGCAGCCCCTCGGGGGGACGAACCGGAGATACGCAGTATTTT. Its protein is CASSPSGGRTGDTQYF.

This chain links TRBV28 with TRBJ1-6; maybe TRBD1 (5 bases). Trimming stripped 5 bases from V and 10 bases from J, with 9 bases between. Germline lookup yields CDR1 MDHEN and CDR2 SYDVKM. This CDR3 is 12 amino acids long. The CDR3: CASSRRESPLHF. The CDR3 nucleotides read TGTGCCAGCAGTCGCAGGGAGTCACCCCTCCACTTT.

This clonotype was counted a few times. This chain connects TRBV5-8 to TRBJ1-2; D is ambiguous. CDR3 length: 13 amino acids. CDR1 SGHTS and CDR2 YDEGEE come from the germline V gene. Trimming took 0 bases from V and 4 from J, leaving 7 bases between them. The CDR3 region is CASSLVLVYGYTF. CDR3 DNA: TGTGCCAGCAGCTTGGTGTTAGTCTATGGCTACACCTTC.

This chain connects TRBV6-6 to TRBJ2-7; TRBD2 might be the D (6 bases). This CDR3 has 13 residues. Germline loops: CDR1 MNHNY, CDR2 SVGAGI (reference sequence). Trimming left V 2 bases short and J 7 bases short, with 12 bases between. CDR3 nucleotide sequence: TGTGCCAGCAGTTACGCGGGGCTCGGGGAGCAGTACTTC. Its protein product is CASSYAGLGEQYF.